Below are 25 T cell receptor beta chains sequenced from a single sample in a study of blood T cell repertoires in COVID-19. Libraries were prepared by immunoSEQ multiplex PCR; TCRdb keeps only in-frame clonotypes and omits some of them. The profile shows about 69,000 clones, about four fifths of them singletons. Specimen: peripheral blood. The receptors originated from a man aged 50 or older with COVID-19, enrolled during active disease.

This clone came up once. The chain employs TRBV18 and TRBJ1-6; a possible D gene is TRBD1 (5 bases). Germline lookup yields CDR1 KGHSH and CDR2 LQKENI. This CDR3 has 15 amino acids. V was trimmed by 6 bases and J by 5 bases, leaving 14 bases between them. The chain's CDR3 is CASSGGTADNSPLHF. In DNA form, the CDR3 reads TGTGCCAGCTCGGGGGGGACGGCGGATAATTCACCCCTCCACTTT.

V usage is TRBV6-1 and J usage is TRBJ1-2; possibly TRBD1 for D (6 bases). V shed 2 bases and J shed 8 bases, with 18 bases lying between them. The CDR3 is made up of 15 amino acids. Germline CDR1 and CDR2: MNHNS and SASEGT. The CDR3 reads CASSELTGIDMGYTF. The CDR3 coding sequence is TGTGCCAGCAGTGAATTAACAGGGATCGACATGGGCTACACCTTC.

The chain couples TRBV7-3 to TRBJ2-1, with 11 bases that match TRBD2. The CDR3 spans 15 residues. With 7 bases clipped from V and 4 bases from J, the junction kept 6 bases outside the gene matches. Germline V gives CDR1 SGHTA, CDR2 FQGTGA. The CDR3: CASMPSGGSYNEQFF. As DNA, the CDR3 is TGTGCCAGCATGCCTAGCGGGGGGTCGTACAATGAGCAGTTCTTC.

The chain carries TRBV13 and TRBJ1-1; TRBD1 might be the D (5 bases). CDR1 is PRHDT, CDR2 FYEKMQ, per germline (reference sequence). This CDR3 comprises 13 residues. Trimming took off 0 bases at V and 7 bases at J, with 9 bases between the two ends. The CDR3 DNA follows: TGTGCCAGCAGCTTAGGCCGGCAGGGTGAAGCTTTCTTT. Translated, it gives CASSLGRQGEAFF.

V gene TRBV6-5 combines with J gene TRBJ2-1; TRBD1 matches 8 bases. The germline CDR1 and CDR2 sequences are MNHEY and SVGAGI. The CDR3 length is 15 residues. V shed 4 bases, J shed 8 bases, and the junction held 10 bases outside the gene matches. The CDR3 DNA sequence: TGTGCCAGCAGTTCTGCAGGGGGCGCTTGGGATGAGCAGTTCTTC. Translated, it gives CASSSAGGAWDEQFF.

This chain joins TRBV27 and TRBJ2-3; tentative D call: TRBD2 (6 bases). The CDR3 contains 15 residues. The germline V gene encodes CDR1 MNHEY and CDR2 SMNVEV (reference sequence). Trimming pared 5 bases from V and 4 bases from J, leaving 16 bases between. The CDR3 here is CASSVMGGVADTQYF. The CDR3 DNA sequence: TGTGCCAGCAGTGTGATGGGGGGTGTCGCAGATACGCAGTATTTT.

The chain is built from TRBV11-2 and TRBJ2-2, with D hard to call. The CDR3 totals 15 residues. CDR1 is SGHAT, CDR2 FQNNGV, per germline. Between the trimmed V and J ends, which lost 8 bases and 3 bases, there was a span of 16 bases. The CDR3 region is CASRSLSRDTGELFF. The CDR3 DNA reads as TGTGCCAGCCGGTCGCTGTCACGGGACACCGGGGAGCTGTTTTTT. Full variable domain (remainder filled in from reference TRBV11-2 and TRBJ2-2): EAGVAQSPRYKIIEKRQSVAFWCNPISGHATLYWYQQILGQGPKLLIQFQNNGVVDDSQLPKDRFSAERLKGVDSTLKIQPAKLEDSAVYLCASRSLSRDTGELFFGEGSRLTVL.

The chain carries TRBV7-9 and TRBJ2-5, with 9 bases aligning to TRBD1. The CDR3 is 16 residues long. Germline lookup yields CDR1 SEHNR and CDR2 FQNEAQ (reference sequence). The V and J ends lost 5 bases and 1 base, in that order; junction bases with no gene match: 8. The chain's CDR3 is CASSPPQDRGQETQYF. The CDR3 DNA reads TGTGCCAGCAGCCCCCCCCAGGACAGGGGCCAAGAGACCCAGTACTTC.

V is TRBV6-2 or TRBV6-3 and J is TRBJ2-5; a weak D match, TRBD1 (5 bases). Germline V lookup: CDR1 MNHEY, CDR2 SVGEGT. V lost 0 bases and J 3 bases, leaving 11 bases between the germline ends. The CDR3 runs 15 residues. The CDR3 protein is CASSYSFRAKETQYF. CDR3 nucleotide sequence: TGTGCCAGCAGTTACTCGTTCAGGGCCAAAGAGACCCAGTACTTC.

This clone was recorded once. The chain's CDR3 is CATSDRQGASPLHF. DNA of the CDR3: TGTGCCACCAGTGATAGGCAGGGCGCCTCACCCCTCCACTTT. The chain recombines TRBV24-1 with TRBJ1-6; D possibly corresponds to TRBD1 (5 bases). Germline CDR1 reads KGHDR; CDR2 reads SFDVKD. This CDR3 is 14 amino acids long. Trimming took 3 bases from V and 10 from J, leaving 12 bases between them.

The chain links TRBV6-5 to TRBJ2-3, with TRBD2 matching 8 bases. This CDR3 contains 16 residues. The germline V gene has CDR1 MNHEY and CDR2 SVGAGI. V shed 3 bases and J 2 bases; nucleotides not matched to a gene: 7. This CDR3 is CASSYRGGLFTDTQYF. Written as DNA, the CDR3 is TGTGCCAGCAGTTATCGCGGGGGGTTATTCACAGATACGCAGTATTTT.

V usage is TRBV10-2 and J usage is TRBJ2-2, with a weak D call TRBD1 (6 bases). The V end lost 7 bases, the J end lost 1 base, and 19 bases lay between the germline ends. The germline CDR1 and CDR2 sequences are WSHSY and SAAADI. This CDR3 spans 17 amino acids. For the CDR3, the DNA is TGCGCCAGCATTACCTCGTGGGACACCGGGAACACCGGGGAGCTGTTTTTT. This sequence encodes CASITSWDTGNTGELFF.

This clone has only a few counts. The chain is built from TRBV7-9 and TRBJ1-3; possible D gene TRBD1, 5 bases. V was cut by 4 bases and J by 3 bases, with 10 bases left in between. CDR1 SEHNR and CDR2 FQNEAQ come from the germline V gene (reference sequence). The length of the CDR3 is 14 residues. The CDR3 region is CASSSIQVGNTIYF. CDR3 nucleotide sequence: TGTGCCAGCAGCTCCATACAGGTTGGAAACACCATATATTTT.

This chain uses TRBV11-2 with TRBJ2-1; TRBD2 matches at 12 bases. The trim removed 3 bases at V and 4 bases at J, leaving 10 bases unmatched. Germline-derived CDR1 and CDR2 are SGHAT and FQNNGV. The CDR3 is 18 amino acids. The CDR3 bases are TGTGCCAGCAGCTTGGGACTAGCGGGCGGAGGGATTTACAATGAGCAGTTCTTC. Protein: CASSLGLAGGGIYNEQFF.

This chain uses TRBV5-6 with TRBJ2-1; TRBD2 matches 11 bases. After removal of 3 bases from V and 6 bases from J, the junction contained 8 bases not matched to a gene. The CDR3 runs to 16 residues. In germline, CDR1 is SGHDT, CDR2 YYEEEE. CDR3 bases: TGTGCCAGCAGCTATCCCCTAGCGGGGGGCCTCAATGAGCAGTTCTTC. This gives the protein CASSYPLAGGLNEQFF.

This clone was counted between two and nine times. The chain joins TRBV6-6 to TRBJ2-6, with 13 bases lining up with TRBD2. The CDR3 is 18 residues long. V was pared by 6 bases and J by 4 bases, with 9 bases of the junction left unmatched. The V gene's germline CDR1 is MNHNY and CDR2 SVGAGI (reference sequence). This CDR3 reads CASSRTSGGARGANVLTF. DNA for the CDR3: TGTGCCAGCAGCCGAACTAGCGGGGGGGCCCGAGGGGCCAACGTCCTGACTTTC.

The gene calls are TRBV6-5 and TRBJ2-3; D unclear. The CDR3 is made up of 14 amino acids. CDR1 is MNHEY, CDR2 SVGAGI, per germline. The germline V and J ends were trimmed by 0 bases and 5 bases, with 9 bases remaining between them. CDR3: CASSYSPTGDTQYF. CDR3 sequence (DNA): TGTGCCAGCAGTTACTCTCCCACGGGAGATACGCAGTATTTT.

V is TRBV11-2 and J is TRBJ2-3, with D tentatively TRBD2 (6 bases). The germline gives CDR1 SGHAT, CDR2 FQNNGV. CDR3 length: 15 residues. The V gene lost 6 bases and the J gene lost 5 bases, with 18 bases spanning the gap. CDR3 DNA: TGTGCCAGCAGTTATACCTCACGACTAGTAGATACGCAGTATTTT. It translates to CASSYTSRLVDTQYF.

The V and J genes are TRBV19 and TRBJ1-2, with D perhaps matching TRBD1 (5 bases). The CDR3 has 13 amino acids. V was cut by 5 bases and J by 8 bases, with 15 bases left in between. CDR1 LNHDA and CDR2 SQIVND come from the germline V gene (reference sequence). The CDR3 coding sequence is TGTGCCAGTAGTTATAGGGGATCTGGCGGCTACACCTTC. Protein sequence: CASSYRGSGGYTF.

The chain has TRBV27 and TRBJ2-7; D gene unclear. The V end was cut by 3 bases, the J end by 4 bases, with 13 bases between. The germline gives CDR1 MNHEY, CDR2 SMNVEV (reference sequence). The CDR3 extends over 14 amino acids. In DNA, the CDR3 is TGTGCCAGCAGTTTTGGCTCTTACCCTTACGAGCAGTACTTC. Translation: CASSFGSYPYEQYF.

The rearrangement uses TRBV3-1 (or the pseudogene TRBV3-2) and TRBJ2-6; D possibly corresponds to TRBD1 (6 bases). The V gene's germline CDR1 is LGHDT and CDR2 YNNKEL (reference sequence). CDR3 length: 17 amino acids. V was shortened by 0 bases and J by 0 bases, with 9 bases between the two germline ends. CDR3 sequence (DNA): TGTGCCAGCAGCCAAGACCGGACAGTCTCTGGGGCCAACGTCCTGACTTTC. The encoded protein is CASSQDRTVSGANVLTF.

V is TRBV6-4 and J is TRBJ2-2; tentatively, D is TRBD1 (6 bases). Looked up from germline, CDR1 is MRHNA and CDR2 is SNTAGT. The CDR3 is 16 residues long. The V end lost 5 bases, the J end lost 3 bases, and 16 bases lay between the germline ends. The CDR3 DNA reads TGTGCCAGCAGTTCGGATGTGGGGGCCGACACCGGGGAGCTGTTTTTT. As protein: CASSSDVGADTGELFF.

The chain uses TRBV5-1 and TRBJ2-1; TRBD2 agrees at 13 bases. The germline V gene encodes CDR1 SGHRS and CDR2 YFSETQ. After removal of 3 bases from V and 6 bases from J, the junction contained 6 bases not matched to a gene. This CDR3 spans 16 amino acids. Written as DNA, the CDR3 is TGCGCCAGCAGCTCGCGGACTAGCGGGGGCCTCAATGAGCAGTTCTTC. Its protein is CASSSRTSGGLNEQFF. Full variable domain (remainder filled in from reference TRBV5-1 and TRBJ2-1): KAGVTQTPRYLIKTRGQQVTLSCSPISGHRSVSWYQQTPGQGLQFLFEYFSETQRNKGNFPGRFSGRQFSNSRSEMNVSTLELGDSALYLCASSSRTSGGLNEQFFGPGTRLTVL.

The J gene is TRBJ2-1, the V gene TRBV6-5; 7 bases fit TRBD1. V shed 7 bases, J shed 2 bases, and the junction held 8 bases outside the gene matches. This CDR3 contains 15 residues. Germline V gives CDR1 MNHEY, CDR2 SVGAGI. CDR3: CASTSETGTYNEQFF. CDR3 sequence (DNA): TGTGCCAGCACCTCGGAGACAGGGACCTACAATGAGCAGTTCTTC.

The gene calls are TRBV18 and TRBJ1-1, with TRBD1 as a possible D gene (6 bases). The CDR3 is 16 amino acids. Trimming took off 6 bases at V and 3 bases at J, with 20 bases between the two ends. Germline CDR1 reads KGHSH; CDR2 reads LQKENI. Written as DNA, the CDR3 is TGTGCCAGCTCTCCGAATGAGAACAGGGAGCACACTGAAGCTTTCTTT. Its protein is CASSPNENREHTEAFF.